This T cell receptor beta chain was captured in a study of blood T cell repertoires in COVID-19. The overall study: Italy, Spain and the United States were the sources of the convalescent and acute COVID-19 samples. Sample material is recorded as cDNA or gDNA derived from T cells, B-cell-depleted T cells, or PBMCs.

This CDR3 has 14 residues. Germline CDR1 reads KGHSH; CDR2 reads LQKENI. V was trimmed by 3 bases and J by 3 bases, leaving 11 bases between them. This table comes from immunoSEQ multiplex PCR, and its TCRdb copy is limited to in-frame clones, with some not included. This table holds roughly 110,000 clones, less than 80% found once. The chain recombines TRBV18 with TRBJ1-1; D perhaps matches TRBD1 (6 bases). Input material: peripheral blood. The sequence was collected from an elderly man with COVID-19, enrolled during active disease. CDR3 amino acids: CASSPGAGDTEAFF. The CDR3 DNA reads as TGTGCCAGCTCACCGGGGGCTGGGGACACTGAAGCTTTCTTT.